The rows below give T cell receptor beta chains drawn from one sample of a study of cytomegalovirus exposure and HLA in healthy donors. Profiling relied on immunoSEQ multiplex PCR, and the TCRdb table lists in-frame clones only, not all of them. In the table there are 150,000 to 200,000 clones, roughly 83% of which are singletons. Material: PBMCs. The receptors here all came from a young man in good health and CMV-seropositive. Each CDR3 is given with its conserved first and last residue. The D gene is left open where the match is weak. Clone size is shown for a subset of rows, as once, few, many or a class of expanded clone.

>NA|TRBV27|TRBJ1-2|TRBD1
CASSLSGQAVLGYTF
TGTGCCAGCAGTTTATCGGGACAGGCAGTCTTGGGCTACACCTTC
>NA|TRBV11-2|TRBJ2-2|TRBD2
CASSAMLAGVTGELFF
TGTGCCAGCAGCGCCATGCTAGCGGGGGTAACCGGGGAGCTGTTTTTT
>NA|TRBV27|TRBJ2-1|NA
CASSLSTGYNEQFF
TGTGCCAGCAGTTTGTCAACAGGGTACAATGAGCAGTTCTTC
>NA|TRBV7-9|TRBJ1-5|NA
CASSPLFSNQPQHF
TGTGCCAGCAGCCCTTTGTTCAGCAATCAGCCCCAGCATTTT
>NA|TRBV28|TRBJ1-3|TRBD1
CASSLLGGRSSGNTIYF
TGTGCCAGCAGTTTATTAGGGGGCAGAAGCTCTGGAAACACCATATATTTT
>NA|TRBV9|TRBJ1-5|TRBD1
CASSVGGTDNQPQHF
TGTGCCAGCAGCGTAGGCGGGACAGACAATCAGCCCCAGCATTTT
>NA|TRBV6-6|TRBJ1-3|TRBD1
CASSFGQGASGNTIYF
TGTGCCAGCAGTTTCGGACAGGGGGCGTCTGGAAACACCATATATTTT
>NA|TRBV9|TRBJ1-1|NA
CASSPRVRTEAFF
TGTGCCAGCAGCCCGCGGGTGCGGACTGAAGCTTTCTTT
>NA|TRBV15|TRBJ2-4|NA
CATSREPGLIAKNIQYF
TGTGCCACCAGCAGAGAACCGGGACTCATAGCCAAAAACATTCAGTACTTC
>NA|TRBV9|TRBJ2-7|TRBD1
CASSVGVGGNEQYF
TGTGCCAGCAGCGTAGGGGTAGGGGGCAACGAGCAGTACTTC
>NA|TRBV7-9|TRBJ2-6|NA
CASSLSSGGSGANVLTF
TGTGCCAGCAGTTTATCTTCTGGGGGGTCTGGGGCCAACGTCCTGACTTTC
>NA|TRBV6-5|TRBJ2-7|TRBD2
CASRRGTSGSYEQYF
TGTGCCAGCAGAAGGGGGACTAGCGGCTCCTACGAGCAGTACTTC
>NA|TRBV6-6|TRBJ2-2|NA
CASSYGSGNTGELFF
TGTGCCAGCAGTTACGGTAGCGGGAACACCGGGGAGCTGTTTTTT
>NA|TRBV6-5|TRBJ2-7|TRBD2
CASSYSSLAGAYEQYF
TGTGCCAGCAGTTACTCCTCACTAGCGGGGGCCTACGAGCAGTACTTC
>NA|TRBV4-1|TRBJ2-1|NA
CASSRRSQIEPNNEQFF
TGCGCCAGCAGCCGAAGGAGCCAGATAGAACCGAACAATGAGCAGTTCTTC
>NA|TRBV6-4|TRBJ1-2|NA
CASSDGDYGYTF
TGTGCCAGCAGTGACGGGGACTATGGCTACACTTTC
>NA|TRBV9|TRBJ2-1|TRBD2
CASSFTSGGGNEQFF
TGTGCCAGCAGTTTTACTAGCGGAGGGGGAAATGAGCAGTTCTTC
>NA|TRBV6-4|TRBJ2-7|TRBD1
CASSAETGGSNEQYF
TGTGCCAGCAGTGCAGAGACAGGGGGTAGCAACGAGCAGTACTTC
>few|TRBV18|TRBJ1-3|TRBD1
CASSLDRFSGNTIYF
TGTGCCAGCTCACTGGACAGGTTTTCTGGAAACACCATATATTTT
>NA|TRBV11-2|TRBJ2-7|NA
CASSLGGEMPYEQYF
TGTGCCAGCAGCTTAGGCGGGGAGATGCCCTACGAGCAGTACTTC
>NA|TRBV6-6|TRBJ1-5|TRBD1
CASSLAQGGTPQHF
TGTGCCAGCAGTTTAGCACAGGGGGGAACGCCCCAGCATTTT
>NA|TRBV9|TRBJ1-2|NA
CASSVSTGSSVGYTF
TGTGCCAGCAGCGTTTCTACAGGGTCCTCGGTTGGCTACACCTTC
>NA|TRBV27|TRBJ2-3|NA
CASSGAGATDTQYF
TGTGCCAGCAGTGGGGCGGGGGCCACAGATACGCAGTATTTT
>NA|TRBV12-1|TRBJ1-6|NA
CASSFLGSYNSPLHF
TGTGCCAGCAGCTTTCTAGGTTCCTATAATTCACCCCTCCACTTT
>once|TRBV25-1|TRBJ2-3|TRBD2
CASAPLAGVTDTQYF
TGTGCCAGCGCCCCACTAGCGGGAGTTACAGATACGCAGTATTTT
>NA|TRBV27|TRBJ2-1|NA
CATSSEVYNEQFF
TGTGCCACCTCTTCCGAGGTATACAATGAGCAGTTCTTC
>NA|TRBV9|TRBJ2-1|TRBD2
CASSGSGGAYNEQFF
TGTGCCAGCAGCGGTAGCGGGGGGGCCTACAATGAGCAGTTCTTC
>NA|TRBV6-5|TRBJ2-7|NA
CASSPSYGQYF
TGTGCCAGCAGTCCTTCTTACGGGCAGTACTTC
>NA|TRBV18|TRBJ1-5|TRBD1
CASSPYQTGASNQPQHF
TGTGCCAGCTCACCATACCAGACAGGGGCTAGCAATCAGCCCCAGCATTTT
>NA|TRBV6-5|TRBJ1-1|NA
CASSPPGHQNTEAFF
TGTGCCAGCAGTCCACCGGGACACCAGAACACTGAAGCTTTCTTT
>NA|TRBV2|TRBJ2-5|TRBD1
CASSGGQSLYF
TGTGCCAGCAGTGGGGGACAGTCACTGTACTTC
>NA|TRBV4-2|TRBJ2-5|TRBD2
CASSRDPRGGQETQYF
TGTGCCAGCAGCCGGGATCCTCGGGGGGGACAAGAGACCCAGTACTTC
>NA|TRBV29-1|TRBJ1-1|NA
CSQFEGAYSLNTEAFF
TGCAGCCAATTTGAAGGGGCCTATTCTTTGAACACTGAAGCTTTCTTT
>NA|TRBV25-1|TRBJ2-1|TRBD2
CASHPDRGDKQFF
TGTGCCAGCCACCCCGACCGGGGGGATAAGCAGTTCTTC
>NA|TRBV19|TRBJ2-6|NA
CASSMDSSGANVLTF
TGTGCCAGTAGTATGGACAGTTCGGGGGCCAACGTCCTGACTTTC
>few|TRBV27|TRBJ2-2|TRBD1
CASSLFGTENTGELFF
TGTGCCAGCAGTTTATTCGGGACAGAGAACACCGGGGAGCTGTTTTTT
>NA|TRBV6-5|TRBJ2-3|TRBD2
CASSVGGLATDTQYF
TGTGCCAGCAGCGTGGGGGGACTAGCGACAGATACGCAGTATTTT
>NA|TRBV7-7|TRBJ2-1|NA
CASSPRDSAYNEQFF
TGTGCTAGCAGCCCACGGGACTCCGCCTACAATGAGCAGTTCTTC
>NA|TRBV7-9|TRBJ2-5|TRBD1
CASSIPDRVVYF
TGTGCCAGCAGTATCCCCGACAGGGTGGTGTACTTC
>NA|TRBV15|TRBJ2-2|NA
CATSAPGLSGELFF
TGTGCCACCAGCGCTCCAGGGTTGTCCGGGGAGCTGTTTTTT
>NA|TRBV2|TRBJ2-7|TRBD1
CASRDRAFYEQYF
TGTGCCAGCAGGGACAGGGCCTTCTACGAGCAGTACTTC
>NA|TRBV7-2|TRBJ2-7|TRBD2
CASSLSAGGAYEQYF
TGTGCCAGCAGCTTATCAGCGGGAGGTGCCTACGAGCAGTACTTC
>NA|TRBV5-6|TRBJ2-3|NA
CASSFLSRGSTDTQYF
TGTGCCAGCAGCTTTCTTTCCAGGGGAAGCACAGATACGCAGTATTTT
>NA|TRBV27|TRBJ1-1|NA
CASSLSYGGSLGMNTEAFF
TGTGCCAGCAGTTTGTCCTATGGGGGCTCGCTGGGCATGAACACTGAAGCTTTCTTT
>NA|TRBV11-2|TRBJ1-4|NA
CASSLSGVNEKLFF
TGTGCCAGCAGCTTATCAGGGGTTAATGAAAAACTGTTTTTT
>NA|TRBV4-1|TRBJ1-5|NA
CASSQDRRGQPQHF
TGCGCCAGCAGCCAAGATCGGAGGGGTCAGCCCCAGCATTTT
>NA|TRBV27|TRBJ1-5|TRBD1
CASSSGTGGYSNQPQHF
TGTGCCAGCAGTTCGGGGACAGGTGGCTATAGCAATCAGCCCCAGCATTTT
>NA|TRBV7-8|TRBJ2-7|TRBD1
CASSLVSRDRYYEQYF
TGTGCCAGCAGCTTAGTCAGTCGGGACAGATACTACGAGCAGTACTTC
>NA|TRBV5-8|TRBJ2-1|TRBD1
CASSSGQGSGYNEQFF
TGTGCCAGCAGCTCCGGACAGGGGTCGGGTTACAATGAGCAGTTCTTC
>NA|TRBV27|TRBJ2-1|TRBD1
CASSSWTGASSYNEQFF
TGTGCCAGCAGTTCGTGGACAGGGGCCAGCTCCTACAATGAGCAGTTCTTC
>few|TRBV19|TRBJ2-2|TRBD2
CASRRGGTGELFF
TGTGCCAGTCGCCGGGGGGGTACCGGGGAGCTGTTTTTT
>NA|TRBV30|TRBJ2-7|TRBD2
CAWSGLAGAEQYF
TGTGCCTGGAGTGGATTAGCGGGAGCCGAGCAGTACTTC
>NA|TRBV6-6|TRBJ2-3|TRBD2
CASRGRELSTDTQYF
TGTGCCAGCAGAGGGAGGGAACTTAGCACAGATACGCAGTATTTT
>NA|TRBV7-3|TRBJ1-1|TRBD1
CASSLQGDTEAFF
TGTGCCAGCAGCTTGCAGGGGGACACTGAAGCTTTCTTT
>NA|TRBV28|TRBJ2-7|NA
CASGLRRQYF
TGTGCCAGCGGACTCAGGAGGCAGTACTTC
>NA|TRBV9|TRBJ2-2|TRBD2
CASSVGGGRGVIGELFF
TGTGCCAGCAGCGTAGGTGGCGGGAGAGGGGTGATCGGGGAGCTGTTTTTT
>many|TRBV6-5|TRBJ2-1|NA
CASSYSGEGEQFF
TGTGCCAGCAGTTACTCGGGTGAGGGAGAGCAGTTCTTC
>NA|TRBV7-3|TRBJ2-1|TRBD1
CASSRGTDNEQFF
TGTGCCAGCAGCAGAGGGACAGACAATGAGCAGTTCTTC
>NA|TRBV6-5|TRBJ2-1|NA
CASSYMASLSNEQFF
TGTGCCAGCAGTTACATGGCTAGCTTGAGCAATGAGCAGTTCTTC
>NA|TRBV7-9|TRBJ2-7|TRBD1
CASSRYGTGYYEQYF
TGTGCCAGCAGCCGATACGGGACAGGGTACTACGAGCAGTACTTC